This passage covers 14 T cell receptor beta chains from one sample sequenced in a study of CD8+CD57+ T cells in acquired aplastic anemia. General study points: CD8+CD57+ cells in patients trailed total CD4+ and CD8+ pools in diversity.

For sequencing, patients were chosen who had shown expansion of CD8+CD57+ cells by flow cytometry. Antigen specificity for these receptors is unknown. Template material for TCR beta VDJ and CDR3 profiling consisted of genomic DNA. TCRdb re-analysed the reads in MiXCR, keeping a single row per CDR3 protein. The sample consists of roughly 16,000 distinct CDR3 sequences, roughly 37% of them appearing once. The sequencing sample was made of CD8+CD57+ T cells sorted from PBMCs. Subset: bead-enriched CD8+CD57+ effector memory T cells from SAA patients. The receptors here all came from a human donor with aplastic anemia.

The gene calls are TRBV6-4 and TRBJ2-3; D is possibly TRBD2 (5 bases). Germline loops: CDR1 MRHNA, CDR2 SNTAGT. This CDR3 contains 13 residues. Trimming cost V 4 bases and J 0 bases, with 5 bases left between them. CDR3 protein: CASSASSTDTQYF. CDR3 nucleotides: TGTGCCAGCAGTGCTAGCAGCACAGATACGCAGTATTTT.

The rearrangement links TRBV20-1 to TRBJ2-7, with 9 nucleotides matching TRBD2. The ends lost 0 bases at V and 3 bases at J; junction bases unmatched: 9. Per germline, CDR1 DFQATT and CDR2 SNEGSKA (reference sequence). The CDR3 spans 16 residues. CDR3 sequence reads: CSARDLEREANYEQYF. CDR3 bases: TGCAGTGCTAGAGATCTTGAGCGGGAGGCCAACTACGAGCAGTACTTC.

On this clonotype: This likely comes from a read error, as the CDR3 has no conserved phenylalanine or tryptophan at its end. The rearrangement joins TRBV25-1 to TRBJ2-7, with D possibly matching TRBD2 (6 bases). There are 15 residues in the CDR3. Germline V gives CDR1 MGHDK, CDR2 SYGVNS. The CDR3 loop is CAGSEIGGATYEQYL. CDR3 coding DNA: TGTGCCGGCAGTGAAATAGGAGGGGCCACCTACGAGCAGTACCTC.

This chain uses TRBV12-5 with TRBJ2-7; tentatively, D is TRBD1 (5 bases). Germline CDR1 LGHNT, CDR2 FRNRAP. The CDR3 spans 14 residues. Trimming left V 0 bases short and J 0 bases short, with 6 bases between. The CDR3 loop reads CASGLVDNSYEQYV. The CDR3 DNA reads TGTGCTAGTGGTTTGGTGGACAACTCCTACGAGCAGTACGTC.

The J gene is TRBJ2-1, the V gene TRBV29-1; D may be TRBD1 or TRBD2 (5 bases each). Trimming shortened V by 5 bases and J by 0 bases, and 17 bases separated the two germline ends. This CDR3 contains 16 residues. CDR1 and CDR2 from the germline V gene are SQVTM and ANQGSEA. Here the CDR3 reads CSVLTSGRSSYNEQFF. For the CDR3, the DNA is TGCAGCGTTCTAACGTCGGGGCGGAGCTCCTACAATGAGCAGTTCTTC.

In DNA form, the CDR3 reads TGTGCCACCAGCAGAGATATCGGGGGCAGTAATAAACTGTTTTTT. It codes for CATSRDIGGSNKLFF. This chain links TRBV15 with TRBJ1-4; D is possibly TRBD1 (6 bases). The CDR3 is made up of 15 amino acids. Germline values: CDR1 LNHNV, CDR2 YYDKDF (reference sequence). Trimming shortened V by 0 bases and J by 11 bases, and 16 bases separated the two germline ends.

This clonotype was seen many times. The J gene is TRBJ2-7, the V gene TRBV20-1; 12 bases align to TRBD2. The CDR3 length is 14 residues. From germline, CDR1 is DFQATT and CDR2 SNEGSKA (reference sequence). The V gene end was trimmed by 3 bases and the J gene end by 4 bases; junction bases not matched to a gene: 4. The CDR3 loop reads CSASASGGGYEQYF. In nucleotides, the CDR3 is TGCAGTGCTAGCGCTAGCGGGGGGGGATACGAGCAGTACTTC.

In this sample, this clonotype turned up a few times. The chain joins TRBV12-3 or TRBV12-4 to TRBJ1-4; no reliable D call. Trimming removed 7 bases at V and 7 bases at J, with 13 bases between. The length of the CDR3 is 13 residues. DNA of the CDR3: TGTGCCAGCAAAGAGGCAATTGGTGAAAAACTGTTTTTT. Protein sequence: CASKEAIGEKLFF.

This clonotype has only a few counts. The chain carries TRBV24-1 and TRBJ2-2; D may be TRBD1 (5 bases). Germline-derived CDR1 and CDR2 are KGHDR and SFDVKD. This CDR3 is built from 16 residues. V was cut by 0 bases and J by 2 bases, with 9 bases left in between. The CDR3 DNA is TGTGCCACCAGTGATTTGGAGCAGGGTAACACCGGGGAGCTGTTTTTT. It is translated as CATSDLEQGNTGELFF.

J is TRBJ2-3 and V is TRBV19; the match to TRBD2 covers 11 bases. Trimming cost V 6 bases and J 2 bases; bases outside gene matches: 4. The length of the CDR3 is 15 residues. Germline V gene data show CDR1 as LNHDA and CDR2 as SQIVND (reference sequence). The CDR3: CASRPTSGNTDTQYF. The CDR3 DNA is TGTGCCAGTAGACCGACTAGCGGGAACACAGATACGCAGTATTTT.

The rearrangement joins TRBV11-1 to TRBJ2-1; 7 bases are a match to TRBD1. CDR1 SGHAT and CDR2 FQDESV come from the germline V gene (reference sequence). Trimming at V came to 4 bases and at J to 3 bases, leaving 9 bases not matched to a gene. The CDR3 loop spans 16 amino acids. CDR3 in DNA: TGTGCCAGCAGCTCCGGGACAGCAATAAACTACAATGAGCAGTTCTTC. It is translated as CASSSGTAINYNEQFF.

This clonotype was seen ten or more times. The CDR3 reads CASSIYRENYGYTF. The DNA for the CDR3 is TGTGCCAGCAGTATCTACAGGGAGAACTATGGCTACACCTTC. V is TRBV12-3 or TRBV12-4 and J is TRBJ1-2; a weak D match, TRBD1 (6 bases). Deletions cut 5 bases from V and 2 bases from J, with 12 bases between. The CDR3 runs 14 residues.

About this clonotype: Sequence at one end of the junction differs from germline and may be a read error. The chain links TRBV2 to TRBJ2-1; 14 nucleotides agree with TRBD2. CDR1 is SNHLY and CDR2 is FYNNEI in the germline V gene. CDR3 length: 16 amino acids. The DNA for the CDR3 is TGTGCCAGCAAAGAGGGACTAGCGGGAGTTTACAGTGAGCAGTTCTTC. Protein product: CASKEGLAGVYSEQFF.

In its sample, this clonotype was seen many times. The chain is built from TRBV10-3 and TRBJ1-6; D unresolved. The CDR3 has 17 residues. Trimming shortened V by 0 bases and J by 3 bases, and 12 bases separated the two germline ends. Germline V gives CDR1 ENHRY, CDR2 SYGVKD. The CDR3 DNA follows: TGTGCCATCAGTGAGTCGACCCCACGTGGCTATAATTCACCCCTCCACTTT. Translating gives CAISESTPRGYNSPLHF.